This TCR beta chain was identified during a study of regulatory T cells in long-lasting Graves disease. Study in general: Persistent cases were those of Graves' disease that involved over 5 years of antithyroid drugs with positive TSH receptor antibodies. Study-wide results and caveats: Accuracy may have been reduced by the small sample size. New patients shared roughly 1,000 public clonotypes, and persistent patients shared more, with around 2,600.

HTBI primers from iRepertoire and Arm-PCR of CDR3 regions yielded the TCR beta libraries. TCRdb reprocessed the multiplex PCR reads with MiXCR, giving one entry per CDR3 protein. The data show fewer than 550,000 distinct CDR3 sequences, roughly 21% seen once. This CDR3 has 12 residues. Germline-derived CDR1 and CDR2 are MDHEN and SYDVKM. The trim removed 7 bases at V and 7 bases at J, leaving 3 bases unmatched. Many counts were recorded for this clonotype. Its antigen remains unknown. Documented time point: persistent/refractory GD, antithyroid drugs over 5 years with positive TRAb. PBMCs provided the RNA from which the TCR library was made. A volume of around 9.9 milliliters of peripheral blood was collected in EDTA tubes.

The clonotype comes from a female donor with Graves disease. The sequences come from peripheral blood mononuclear cells (PBMCs), collected when the disease was refractory, from a patient treated with antithyroid drugs. The rearrangement uses TRBV28 and TRBJ1-2; 10 nucleotides align to TRBD1. The CDR3 coding sequence is TGTGCCAGCAAGACAGGGGGCGGTGGCTACACCTTC. This codes for CASKTGGGGYTF.